The 23 T cell receptor beta chains below were found in one sample sequenced in a study of T-cell reconstitution after alpha-beta-depleted transplantation in children. Antigen specificity for these receptors is unknown. Unique molecular identifiers were incorporated during preparation of the TCRbeta library. TCRdb re-derived calls from the PCR reads in MiXCR, one entry per CDR3 protein. The table includes tens of thousands of distinct CDR3 sequences, more than 6% detected once. General observations from the study: Reportedly, alpha-beta T cells present about two months post-transplant originated from several hundred expanded clones of graft origin.

The source was peripheral blood, collected 60 days after TCRalphabeta/CD19-depleted stem cell transplant. Receptors originate from a child younger than two who had a stem cell transplant for acute myeloid leukemia, so the T cells may come from the graft donor.

The sample holds many counts of this clonotype. The V and J genes are TRBV25-1 and TRBJ2-7, with D unresolved. V lost 4 bases, J lost 0 bases, and 10 bases lay in between. The CDR3 covers 14 residues. CDR1 and CDR2 (germline): MGHDK, SYGVNS. In DNA form, the CDR3 reads TGTGCCAGCAGTGCCGACACCTTCTCCTACGAGCAGTACTTC. The encoded protein is CASSADTFSYEQYF.

The sample holds many counts of this clonotype. V usage is TRBV6-4 and J usage is TRBJ2-7; D gene ambiguous. The CDR3 contains 13 residues. Germline assignment: CDR1 MRHNA and CDR2 SNTAGT. V lost 3 bases and J 5 bases, leaving 11 bases between the germline ends. CDR3 amino acids: CASSETMRHEQYF. As DNA, the CDR3 is TGTGCCAGCAGTGAGACGATGCGACACGAGCAGTACTTC.

This clonotype was found many times. The chain is built from TRBV27 and TRBJ2-2; 8 positions agree with TRBD2. V shed 3 bases and J 7 bases; nucleotides not matched to a gene: 10. Germline CDR1 MNHEY, CDR2 SMNVEV (reference sequence). The CDR3 is made up of 16 amino acids. DNA for the CDR3: TGTGCCAGCAGTTTTCTAAGCGGGAGTGGGTTCGGGGAGCTGTTTTTT. It is translated as CASSFLSGSGFGELFF.

This clonotype was seen ten or more times. The CDR3 reads CASSYLGGGLQETQYF. The CDR3 coding sequence is TGTGCCAGCAGTTACTTAGGGGGGGGCTTGCAAGAGACCCAGTACTTC. The rearrangement links TRBV6-5 to TRBJ2-5; D may be TRBD2 (7 bases). The CDR3 length is 16 residues. From germline, CDR1 is MNHEY and CDR2 SVGAGI. V gave up 1 base and J gave up 2 bases, with 14 bases separating them.

This clonotype came up many times. The chain employs TRBV16 and TRBJ2-1; D gene uncertain. The CDR3 totals 14 residues. With 4 bases removed from V and 8 bases from J, the gap between germline ends came to 15 bases. The germline CDR1 and CDR2 sequences are KGHSY and FQNENV. The CDR3 DNA reads TGTGCCAGCAGCCGCATGCCTACGAGGCATGAGCAGTTCTTC. Translation: CASSRMPTRHEQFF.

This clonotype has just a few counts. The V and J genes are TRBV4-3 and TRBJ1-5; 9 positions agree with TRBD1. The CDR3 totals 15 residues. The J segment lost 6 bases and the V segment lost 4 bases, leaving 7 bases of the junction unmatched. Per germline, CDR1 LGHNA and CDR2 YSLEER. CDR3 DNA sequence: TGCGCCAGCAGCCCGCTACAGGGGGCTGGTCAGCCCCAGCATTTT. Translated: CASSPLQGAGQPQHF.

This clonotype has a count of ten or more. V and J are TRBV16 and TRBJ2-7; the match to TRBD2 covers 8 bases. V shed 0 bases and J 0 bases; nucleotides not matched to a gene: 13. Germline V gives CDR1 KGHSY, CDR2 FQNENV. This CDR3 contains 19 residues. The CDR3 nucleotides read TGTGCCAGCAGCCAATCAGGCCGGGGGGGCCTTAAAGGCTCCTACGAGCAGTACTTC. Protein product: CASSQSGRGGLKGSYEQYF. The full variable domain, rest sourced from reference TRBV16 and TRBJ2-7, is GEEVAQTPKHLVRGEGQKAKLYCAPIKGHSYVFWYQQVLKNEFKFLISFQNENVFDETGMPKERFSAKCLPNSPCSLEIQATKLEDSAVYFCASSQSGRGGLKGSYEQYFGPGTRLTVT.

This clonotype was counted between two and nine times. V gene TRBV12-3 or TRBV12-4 combines with J gene TRBJ2-2; tentatively, D is TRBD2 (5 bases). The CDR3 consists of 17 residues. In DNA, the CDR3 is TGTACCTGCAGTTTAGCGCTCGGCCCGACGCGCACCGGGGAGCTGTTTTTT. This translates into CTCSLALGPTRTGELFF.

This clonotype was counted at least ten times. This chain uses TRBV20-1 with TRBJ2-5; 8 bases agree with TRBD2. Germline V gene data show CDR1 as DFQATT and CDR2 as SNEGSKA (reference sequence). The CDR3 contains 16 residues. Trimming cost V 1 base and J 2 bases; bases outside gene matches: 9. CDR3 sequence (DNA): TGCAGTGCTAGAGCTTTCAAGCGGGAGCAACAAGAGACCCAGTACTTC. It translates to CSARAFKREQQETQYF.

Ten or more counts support this clonotype. The chain is built from TRBV6-5 and TRBJ1-5; tentatively, D is TRBD1 (6 bases). This CDR3 contains 15 residues. CDR1 MNHEY and CDR2 SVGAGI come from the germline V gene. V was trimmed by 2 bases and J by 0 bases, leaving 8 bases between them. This chain's CDR3 is CASSYLGASNQPQHF. The CDR3 DNA is TGTGCCAGCAGTTACCTGGGGGCTAGCAATCAGCCCCAGCATTTT.

The table lists this clonotype with a few counts. The V call is TRBV4-2, the J call TRBJ1-3, with a possible D match to TRBD1 (5 bases). CDR3 length equals 18 residues. CDR1 and CDR2 from the germline V gene are LGHNA and YNFKEQ. Deletions cut 0 bases from V and 8 bases from J, with 23 bases between. The CDR3 protein is CASSQDPALGFRGDTIYF. Here the CDR3 DNA reads TGTGCCAGCAGCCAAGATCCGGCCTTGGGCTTTAGGGGTGACACCATATATTTT.

J is TRBJ1-1 and V is TRBV30; D remains ambiguous. Trimming pared 0 bases from V and 0 bases from J, leaving 8 bases between. The germline CDR1 and CDR2 sequences are GTSNPN and SVGIG (reference sequence). The CDR3 totals 14 residues. CDR3 residues: CAWSVGPMNTEAFF. The DNA of the CDR3 is TGTGCCTGGAGTGTCGGGCCAATGAACACTGAAGCTTTCTTT.

This clonotype appeared many times. The genes are TRBV24-1 and TRBJ2-1, with 7 bases matching TRBD2. CDR3 size: 15 residues. V shed 4 bases and J 3 bases; nucleotides not matched to a gene: 5. Per the germline V gene, CDR1 is KGHDR and CDR2 is SFDVKD. This CDR3 reads CATSERGRVYNEQFF. The CDR3 nucleotides are TGTGCCACCAGTGAACGCGGGAGAGTCTACAATGAGCAGTTCTTC.

This clonotype was counted many times. The CDR3 sequence: CAWSVRSGRWADTQYF. CDR3 in DNA: TGTGCCTGGAGTGTACGAAGCGGGAGGTGGGCAGATACGCAGTATTTT. The chain has TRBV30 and TRBJ2-3; TRBD2 agrees at 9 bases. Germline CDR1 reads GTSNPN; CDR2 reads SVGIG (reference sequence). V gave up 0 bases and J gave up 4 bases; unmatched junction bases: 8. This CDR3 spans 16 amino acids.

In this sample, this clonotype turned up many times. This chain links TRBV5-5 with TRBJ2-7; D may correspond to TRBD1 or TRBD2 (5 bases each). Germline V gives CDR1 SGHKS, CDR2 YYEKEE (reference sequence). This CDR3 is built from 14 residues. V shed 2 bases and J shed 3 bases, with 12 bases lying between them. CDR3 sequence: CASSFRDGYYEQYF. In DNA form, the CDR3 reads TGTGCCAGCAGCTTCCGGGACGGATACTACGAGCAGTACTTC.

In its sample, this clonotype was seen many times. The rearrangement uses TRBV4-3 and TRBJ2-5; 8 bases fit TRBD2. Trimming took 0 bases from V and 5 from J; bases not matched to a gene: 5. The CDR3 consists of 15 residues. CDR1 is LGHNA, CDR2 YSLEER, per germline. DNA for the CDR3: TGCGCCAGCAGCCAAGATGGACTAGCTTGGGAGACCCAGTACTTC. Encoded protein: CASSQDGLAWETQYF.

This clonotype turned up a few times. The J gene is TRBJ1-2, the V gene TRBV20-1; 8 bases agree with TRBD1. CDR3 size: 17 residues. V trimming: 1 base; J trimming: 5 bases; junction bases outside the gene matches: 15. Germline V lookup: CDR1 DFQATT, CDR2 SNEGSKA (reference sequence). This chain's CDR3 is CSARVWGDRPGSYGYTF. The CDR3, as DNA: TGCAGTGCTAGAGTTTGGGGGGACAGGCCGGGATCATATGGCTACACCTTC.

This clonotype was counted ten times or more. The chain links TRBV27 to TRBJ2-1; the match to TRBD2 covers 11 bases. CDR3 length equals 15 residues. Germline loops: CDR1 MNHEY, CDR2 SMNVEV (reference sequence). The J segment lost 8 bases and the V segment lost 3 bases, leaving 6 bases of the junction unmatched. CDR3 in DNA: TGTGCCAGCAGTTTTGTAGCGGGGGGGCGGGATGAGCAGTTCTTC. Amino acid sequence: CASSFVAGGRDEQFF.

This clonotype was seen ten or more times. This chain connects TRBV11-1 to TRBJ2-2; D gene uncertain. The CDR3 spans 14 residues. Germline values: CDR1 SGHAT, CDR2 FQDESV (reference sequence). V was clipped by 5 bases and J by 5 bases, with 12 bases between them. The CDR3 coding sequence is TGTGCCAGCAGCGACCTTCACTTAACCGGGGAGCTGTTTTTT. It specifies CASSDLHLTGELFF.

This clonotype came up many times. The chain employs TRBV4-2 and TRBJ2-5; TRBD1 matches at 7 bases. V lost 5 bases and J lost 2; bases outside the gene matches: 5. Looked up from germline, CDR1 is LGHNA and CDR2 is YNFKEQ. This CDR3 has 14 residues. The CDR3 here is CASSSRQGQETQYF. CDR3 coding DNA: TGTGCCAGCAGCAGTCGACAGGGACAAGAGACCCAGTACTTC.

This clonotype was picked up many times. The chain couples TRBV6-1 to TRBJ2-7; the match to TRBD1 covers 8 bases. Germline trimming cut 8 bases from V and 5 bases from J; bases unmatched to any gene: 17. Germline values: CDR1 MNHNS, CDR2 SASEGT. The CDR3 consists of 16 residues. CDR3 sequence reads: CASSSPRGRRRDEQYF. DNA for the CDR3: TGTGCCAGCTCTAGCCCCAGGGGGCGCAGGAGGGACGAGCAGTACTTC.

The chain is built from TRBV7-2 and TRBJ2-5, with 15 bases that match TRBD2. CDR3 length: 17 amino acids. Germline V gene sequence: CDR1 SGHTA, CDR2 FQGNSA. Germline trimming cut 4 bases from V and 1 base from J; bases unmatched to any gene: 4. CDR3: CASSSGLAGGRQETQYF. The CDR3 nucleotides read TGTGCCAGCAGCTCGGGACTAGCGGGGGGCCGCCAAGAGACCCAGTACTTC.

This clonotype occurred many times. The chain joins TRBV5-1 to TRBJ2-1, with 8 bases identical to TRBD2. The CDR3 has 15 amino acids. The J segment lost 3 bases and the V segment lost 0 bases, leaving 2 bases of the junction unmatched. Germline V gives CDR1 SGHRS, CDR2 YFSETQ. In DNA form, the CDR3 reads TGCGCCAGCAGCTTGGATAGCGGGGTCTACAATGAGCAGTTCTTC. It yields the protein CASSLDSGVYNEQFF.